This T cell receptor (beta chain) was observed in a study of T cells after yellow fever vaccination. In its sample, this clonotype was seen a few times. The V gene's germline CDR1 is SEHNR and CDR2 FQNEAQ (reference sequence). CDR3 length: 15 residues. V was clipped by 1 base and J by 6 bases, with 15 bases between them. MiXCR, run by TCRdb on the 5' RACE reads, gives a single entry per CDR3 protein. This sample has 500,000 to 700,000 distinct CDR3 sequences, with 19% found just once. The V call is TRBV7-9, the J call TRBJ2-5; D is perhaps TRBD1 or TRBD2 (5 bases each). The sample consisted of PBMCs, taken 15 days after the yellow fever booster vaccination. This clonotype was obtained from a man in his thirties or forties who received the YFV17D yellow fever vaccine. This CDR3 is CASSLGGYEQQTQYF. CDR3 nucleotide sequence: TGTGCCAGCAGCTTAGGGGGGTACGAGCAGCAGACCCAGTACTTC.